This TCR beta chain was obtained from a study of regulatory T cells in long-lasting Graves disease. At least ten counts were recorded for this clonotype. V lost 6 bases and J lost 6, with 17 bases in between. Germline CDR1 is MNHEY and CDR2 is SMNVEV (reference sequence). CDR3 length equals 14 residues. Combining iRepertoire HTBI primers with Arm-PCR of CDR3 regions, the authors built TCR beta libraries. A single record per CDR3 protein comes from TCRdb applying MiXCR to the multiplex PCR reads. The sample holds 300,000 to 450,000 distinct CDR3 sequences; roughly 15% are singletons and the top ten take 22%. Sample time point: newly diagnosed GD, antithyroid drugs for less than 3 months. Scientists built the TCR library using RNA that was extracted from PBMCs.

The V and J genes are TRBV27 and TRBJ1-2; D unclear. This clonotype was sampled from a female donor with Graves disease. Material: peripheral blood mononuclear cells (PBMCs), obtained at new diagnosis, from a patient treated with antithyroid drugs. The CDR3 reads CASSPGPLSHGYTF. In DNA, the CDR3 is TGTGCCAGCAGCCCTGGACCGCTTAGTCATGGCTACACCTTC.